A single sample gave rise to the 3 T cell receptor beta chains below, sequenced in a study of cytomegalovirus exposure and HLA in healthy donors. The study ran its PCR with 60 Vbeta and 13 Jbeta primers. Libraries were prepared by immunoSEQ multiplex PCR; TCRdb keeps only in-frame clonotypes and omits some of them. This sample yields about 180,000 clones, of which 76% are seen a single time; around 1.5% belongs to the top ten. Sequencing was done on a sample of PBMCs. All receptors derive from a man in his late teens or twenties in good health and CMV-seronegative.

The chain couples TRBV10-1 to TRBJ2-7; D is perhaps TRBD2 (6 bases). The CDR3 is 13 amino acids. CDR1 and CDR2 (germline): WNHNN, SYGVQD (reference sequence). V gave up 5 bases and J gave up 6 bases, with 14 bases separating them. CDR3 coding DNA: TGCGCCAGCAGTCTGTCGGGGGACGGCGAGCAGTACTTC. Protein product: CASSLSGDGEQYF.

This clone was seen once. The chain combines TRBV10-2 with TRBJ1-6; D call uncertain. CDR3 length equals 13 residues. V lost 7 bases and J 10 bases, leaving 14 bases between the germline ends. From germline, CDR1 is WSHSY and CDR2 SAAADI. The CDR3 nucleotides read TGCGCCAGCATCCGGGATCAAGGCTCACCCCTCCACTTT. This encodes CASIRDQGSPLHF.

The chain has TRBV9 and TRBJ1-6; possible D gene TRBD1, 5 bases. This CDR3 has 15 residues. V lost 2 bases to trimming and J lost 5 bases, with 11 bases between them. Germline CDR1 is SGDLS and CDR2 is YYNGEE. The CDR3 is CASSVRGSDNSPLHF. In DNA, the CDR3 is TGTGCCAGCAGCGTCCGGGGGTCTGATAATTCACCCCTCCACTTT.